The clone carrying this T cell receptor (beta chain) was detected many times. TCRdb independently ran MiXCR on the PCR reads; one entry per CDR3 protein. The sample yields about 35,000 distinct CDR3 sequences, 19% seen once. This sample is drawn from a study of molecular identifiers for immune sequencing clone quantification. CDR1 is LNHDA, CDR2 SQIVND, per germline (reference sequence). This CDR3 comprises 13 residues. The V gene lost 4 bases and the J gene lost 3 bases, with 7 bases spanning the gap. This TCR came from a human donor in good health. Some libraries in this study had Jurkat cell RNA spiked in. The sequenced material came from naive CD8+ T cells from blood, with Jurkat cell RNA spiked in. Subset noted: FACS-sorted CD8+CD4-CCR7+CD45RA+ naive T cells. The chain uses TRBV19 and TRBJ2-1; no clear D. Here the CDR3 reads CASSTASYNEQFF. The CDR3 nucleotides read TGTGCCAGTAGTACGGCCAGCTACAATGAGCAGTTCTTC.